The next 8 T cell receptor beta chains were all read from a single sample in a study of T cell responses to AZD1222 COVID-19 vaccine. TCRdb's copy holds only in-frame clones and misses some; the assay was immunoSEQ multiplex PCR. The sample contains about 120,000 clones, 75% to 90% of which appear only once. The specimen comprised peripheral blood, sampled on day 0 of AZD1222 vaccination. The source is an adult in good health.

The rearrangement uses TRBV18 and TRBJ2-3; D is possibly TRBD1 (6 bases). Between the trimmed V and J ends, which lost 3 bases and 1 base, there was a span of 11 bases. The CDR3 covers 15 residues. Germline V gives CDR1 KGHSH, CDR2 LQKENI. The DNA for the CDR3 is TGTGCCAGCTCACCCAGGGACACAGGCACAGATACGCAGTATTTT. It translates to CASSPRDTGTDTQYF. Full variable domain (outside the CDR3, taken from reference TRBV18 and TRBJ2-3): NAGVMQNPRHLVRRRGQEARLRCSPMKGHSHVYWYRQLPEEGLKFMVYLQKENIIDESGMPKERFSAEFPKEGPSILRIQQVVRGDSAAYFCASSPRDTGTDTQYFGPGTRLTVL.

The V and J genes are TRBV29-1 and TRBJ1-5, with D possibly matching TRBD1 (5 bases). The V and J ends lost 6 bases and 1 base respectively, with 13 bases between them. The length of the CDR3 is 14 residues. Germline V gene sequence: CDR1 SQVTM, CDR2 ANQGSEA. CDR3 amino acids: CSVGGGSSNQPQHF. The CDR3 nucleotides read TGCAGCGTGGGGGGAGGGTCGAGCAATCAGCCCCAGCATTTT.

This clone was seen a handful of times. The rearrangement joins TRBV7-2 to TRBJ1-5; tentatively, D is TRBD1 (6 bases). Trimming stripped 3 bases from V and 7 bases from J, with 13 bases between. Germline V CDR1 and CDR2: SGHTA, FQGNSA. The CDR3 covers 14 residues. DNA for the CDR3: TGTGCCAGCAGCTTGGTACAGGGCGACCAGCCCCAGCATTTT. This sequence encodes CASSLVQGDQPQHF.

V is TRBV7-9 and J is TRBJ1-4; possible D gene TRBD1, 5 bases. Germline V gene data show CDR1 as SEHNR and CDR2 as FQNEAQ (reference sequence). This CDR3 is 15 amino acids long. The germline V and J ends were trimmed by 7 bases and 6 bases, with 18 bases remaining between them. As DNA, the CDR3 is TGTGCCAGCACCTCCTTATTGGGGGGGGATGAAAAACTGTTTTTT. It translates to CASTSLLGGDEKLFF.

The chain recombines TRBV18 with TRBJ2-6; 12 nucleotides match TRBD1. Germline V CDR1 and CDR2: KGHSH, LQKENI. After removal of 3 bases from V and 0 bases from J, the junction contained 3 bases not matched to a gene. This CDR3 region has 18 residues. The chain's CDR3 is CASSPGQGAPSGANVLTF. CDR3 coding DNA: TGTGCCAGCTCACCGGGACAGGGGGCTCCCTCTGGGGCCAACGTCCTGACTTTC.

This chain links TRBV30 with TRBJ2-7, with D uncertain. V lost 1 base and J lost 5, with 6 bases in between. Per germline, CDR1 GTSNPN and CDR2 SVGIG (reference sequence). The CDR3 covers 11 residues. CDR3 DNA: TGTGCCTGGAGTGGGCGTCACGAGCAGTACTTC. Translated: CAWSGRHEQYF.

J is TRBJ1-6 and V is TRBV18, with 7 bases identical to TRBD1. Germline CDR1 is KGHSH and CDR2 is LQKENI. Trimming took 2 bases from V and 10 from J; bases not matched to a gene: 8. CDR3 length: 15 residues. The CDR3 sequence: CASSPTTTGDSPLHF. The CDR3 bases are TGTGCCAGCTCACCAACCACTACAGGGGACTCACCCCTCCACTTT.

The chain carries TRBV7-2 and TRBJ2-1; D uncertain. Germline V gene lookup returns CDR1 SGHTA and CDR2 FQGNSA. The CDR3 loop spans 15 amino acids. V was clipped by 0 bases and J by 6 bases, with 12 bases between them. Here the CDR3 reads CASSLADPVGNEQFF. CDR3 bases: TGTGCCAGCAGCTTAGCGGACCCAGTGGGCAATGAGCAGTTCTTC.